The clone carrying this TCR beta chain was found a few times. Its antigen is as yet unknown. The data belong to a study of pediatric ulcerative colitis. Study-level findings and limits: Total lymphocyte DNA, not sorted subsets, was the template. No controls had the two rectal clonotypes shared by ulcerative colitis patients.

One to two pinch biopsies were taken from the rectum during colonoscopy. The V gene's germline CDR1 is MNHNY and CDR2 SVGAGI (reference sequence). CDR3 length: 12 residues. Measured with immunoSEQ multiplex PCR; TCRdb has only the in-frame clones, and not every one. The data hold fewer than 12,000 clones, with roughly 80% observed a single time. This chain uses TRBV6-6 with TRBJ1-2; D is unresolved. The receptor comes from a girl aged 10 to 17 who was a control in a study of pediatric ulcerative colitis. The specimen was gut tissue. The CDR3 protein is CAGSARLGGYTF. The CDR3 region has the DNA TGTGCGGGAAGTGCCCGTTTAGGAGGCTACACCTTC.